One and the same sample provided the 10 T cell receptor beta chains below, sequenced in a study of T cells in Graves' hyperthyroidism and ophthalmopathy. Authors of the study amplified TCR beta CDR3 regions from RNA transcripts. First-round RT-PCR targeting the TCR CDR3 was performed with the HTBI primer set. TCRdb analysed the multiplex PCR reads with MiXCR anew, one entry per CDR3 protein. This table holds roughly 400,000 distinct CDR3 sequences, roughly an eighth found once. The sequenced sample consisted of blood. The origin of the receptors is a man over 45 with Graves' ophthalmopathy.

This clonotype was picked up many times. The V gene is TRBV7-9, the J gene TRBJ1-2, with D uncertain. CDR3 size: 14 residues. The V gene's germline CDR1 is SEHNR and CDR2 FQNEAQ (reference sequence). Deletions cut 0 bases from V and 2 bases from J, with 7 bases between. CDR3 coding DNA: TGTGCCAGCAGCTTAGCTGGGCAAAACTATGGCTACACCTTC. Translation gives CASSLAGQNYGYTF. Full variable domain (missing parts from reference TRBV7-9 and TRBJ1-2): DTGVSQNPRHKITKRGQNVTFRCDPISEHNRLYWYRQTLGQGPEFLTYFQNEAQLEKSRLLSDRFSAERPKGSFSTLEIQRTEQGDSAMYLCASSLAGQNYGYTFGSGTRLTVV.

Comment on this clonotype: This may come from a read error, since a much larger clone is one base off. The chain uses TRBV7-2 and TRBJ1-5; D gene ambiguous. Germline loops: CDR1 SGHTA, CDR2 FQGNSA. This CDR3 region has 16 residues. V was cut by 3 bases and J by 2 bases, with 14 bases left in between. This CDR3 is CASSFSAGVGNQPQHF. DNA for the CDR3: TGTGCCAGCAGCTTCTCGGCTGGGGTGGGCAATCAGCCCCAGCATTTT.

This clonotype has at least ten counts. V gene TRBV12-3 or TRBV12-4 combines with J gene TRBJ2-3, with 10 nucleotides matching TRBD2. This CDR3 spans 20 amino acids. V lost 6 bases and J lost 7; bases outside the gene matches: 25. The CDR3 region is CASSGARGTSAVNGANTQYF. CDR3 DNA: TGTGCCAGCAGCGGGGCGCGCGGGACTAGCGCGGTCAACGGCGCGAATACGCAGTATTTT.

V is TRBV12-5 and J is TRBJ2-1, with TRBD2 matching over 8 bases. Germline loops: CDR1 LGHNT, CDR2 FRNRAP. This CDR3 spans 16 amino acids. Trimming took 4 bases from V and 8 from J; bases not matched to a gene: 13. The CDR3: CASGSQLPGLGYEQFF. In nucleotides, the CDR3 is TGTGCTAGTGGTTCTCAACTACCGGGACTAGGGTATGAGCAGTTCTTC. Using reference TRBV12-5 and TRBJ2-1 for the parts outside the CDR3, the full variable domain is DARVTQTPRHKVTEMGQEVTMRCQPILGHNTVFWYRQTMMQGLELLAYFRNRAPLDDSGMPKDRFSAEMPDATLATLKIQPSEPRDSAVYFCASGSQLPGLGYEQFFGPGTRLTVL.

This clonotype was seen repeatedly, ten times or more. This chain links TRBV12-3 or TRBV12-4 with TRBJ2-3, with D possibly TRBD2 on 6 matching bases. The CDR3 has 17 amino acids. Trimming shortened V by 6 bases and J by 4 bases, and 23 bases separated the two germline ends. CDR3 amino acids: CASSGRTNPRGADTQYF. The DNA of the CDR3 is TGTGCCAGCAGCGGTCGGACTAACCCTCGTGGGGCAGATACGCAGTATTTT.

This rearrangement joins TRBV2 to TRBJ2-3; unclear D gene. This CDR3 is 16 amino acids long. Germline CDR1 is SNHLY and CDR2 is FYNNEI. The V end lost 1 base, the J end lost 3 bases, and 14 bases lay between the germline ends. In DNA form, the CDR3 reads TGTGCCAGCAGTGAAGAAGGAGTAAGGTTTACAGATACGCAGTATTTT. The encoded protein is CASSEEGVRFTDTQYF.

This clonotype came up a few times. The V gene is TRBV29-1, the J gene TRBJ2-2; 12 nucleotides align to TRBD2. The V gene end was trimmed by 7 bases and the J gene end by 5 bases; junction bases not matched to a gene: 5. Germline lookup yields CDR1 SQVTM and CDR2 ANQGSEA. The CDR3 spans 14 residues. The CDR3 coding sequence is TGCAGCGGAAAAGGGACTAGCGGGACCGGGGAGCTGTTTTTT. This gives the protein CSGKGTSGTGELFF.

The V gene is TRBV19, the J gene TRBJ2-7, with D possibly called TRBD1 or TRBD2 (6 bases each). The CDR3 has 15 residues. V was trimmed by 0 bases and J by 1 base, leaving 10 bases between them. Germline V gene lookup returns CDR1 LNHDA and CDR2 SQIVND (reference sequence). CDR3 nucleotide sequence: TGTGCCAGTAGTATAGAAGAAGGGGGGTCCTACGAGCAGTACTTC. Its translation is CASSIEEGGSYEQYF.

This clonotype was recorded at least ten times. This chain links TRBV18 with TRBJ1-2; weak D call: TRBD1 (5 bases). There are 13 residues in the CDR3. The V gene's germline CDR1 is KGHSH and CDR2 LQKENI. V lost 5 bases to trimming and J lost 8 bases, with 15 bases between them. CDR3 region: CASSRDDLGGYTF. CDR3 sequence (DNA): TGTGCCAGCTCAAGGGACGACTTGGGCGGCTACACCTTC. The full variable domain, with the rest looked up from reference TRBV18 and TRBJ1-2, is NAGVMQNPRHLVRRRGQEARLRCSPMKGHSHVYWYRQLPEEGLKFMVYLQKENIIDESGMPKERFSAEFPKEGPSILRIQQVVRGDSAAYFCASSRDDLGGYTFGSGTRLTVV.

This chain links TRBV27 with TRBJ2-7, with 8 bases fitting TRBD2. The CDR3 spans 17 residues. The V and J ends lost 0 bases and 5 bases, in that order; junction bases with no gene match: 12. Germline lookup yields CDR1 MNHEY and CDR2 SMNVEV (reference sequence). The CDR3, as DNA: TGTGCCAGCAGTTTATCGGTACTAGCGGCCCGTTTCAACGAGCAGTACTTC. This sequence encodes CASSLSVLAARFNEQYF.